This record covers a single T cell receptor (beta chain). This record belongs to a study of CD8+CD57+ T cells in acquired aplastic anemia. The overall study: On average, sorted CD4+ and CD8+ cells gave 3.2 ug of DNA.

The CDR3 runs 13 residues. Germline V gene data show CDR1 as ENHRY and CDR2 as SYGVKD. V lost 6 bases and J 0 bases, leaving 9 bases between the germline ends. Investigators profiled TCR beta VDJ and CDR3 from genomic DNA template. MiXCR, run by TCRdb on the reads, gives a single entry per CDR3 protein. Here the sample spans 190,000 or so distinct CDR3 sequences, approximately 57% being singletons. The sample was sorted CD4+, CD8+, or CD8+CD57+ T cells (not recorded which) from PBMCs. The chain combines TRBV10-3 with TRBJ2-7; D assignment may be TRBD1 or TRBD2 (5 bases each). This TCR came from a human donor in good health. CDR3 nucleotides: TGTGCCATCAGGGGGACGGACTCCTACGAGCAGTACTTC. Protein product: CAIRGTDSYEQYF.